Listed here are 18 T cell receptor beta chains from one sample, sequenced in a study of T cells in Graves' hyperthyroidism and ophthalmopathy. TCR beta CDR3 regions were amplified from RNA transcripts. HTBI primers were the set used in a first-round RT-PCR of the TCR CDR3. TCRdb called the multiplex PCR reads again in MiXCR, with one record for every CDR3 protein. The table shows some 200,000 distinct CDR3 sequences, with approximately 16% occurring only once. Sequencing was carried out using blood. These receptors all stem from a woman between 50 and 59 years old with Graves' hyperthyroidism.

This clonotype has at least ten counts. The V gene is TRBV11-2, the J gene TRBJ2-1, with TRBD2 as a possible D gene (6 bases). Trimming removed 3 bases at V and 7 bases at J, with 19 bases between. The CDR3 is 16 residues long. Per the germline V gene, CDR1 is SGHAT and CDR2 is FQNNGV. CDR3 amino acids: CASSFEPINSGNEQFF. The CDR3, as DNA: TGTGCCAGCAGCTTCGAGCCTATTAATAGCGGAAATGAGCAGTTCTTC.

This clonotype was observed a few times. The CDR3 DNA follows: TGCAGTCCGGGGGGTAGTGTCCCGGGTGAAAAACTGTTTTTT. It translates to CSPGGSVPGEKLFF. J is TRBJ1-4 and V is TRBV20-1; TRBD1 might be the D (5 bases). CDR1 DFQATT and CDR2 SNEGSKA come from the germline V gene (reference sequence). CDR3 length: 14 amino acids. V dropped 8 bases and J dropped 7 bases, with 20 bases sitting between them.

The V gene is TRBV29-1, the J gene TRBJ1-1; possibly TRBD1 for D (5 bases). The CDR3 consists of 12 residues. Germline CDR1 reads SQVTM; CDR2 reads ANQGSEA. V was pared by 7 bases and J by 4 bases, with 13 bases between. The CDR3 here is CSGDTRGTEAFF. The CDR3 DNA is TGCAGCGGAGACACAAGGGGCACTGAAGCTTTCTTT. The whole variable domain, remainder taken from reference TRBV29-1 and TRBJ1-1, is SAVISQKPSRDICQRGTSLTIQCQVDSQVTMMFWYRQQPGQSLTLIATANQGSEATYESGFVIDKFPISRPNLTFSTLTVSNMSPEDSSIYLCSGDTRGTEAFFGQGTRLTVV.

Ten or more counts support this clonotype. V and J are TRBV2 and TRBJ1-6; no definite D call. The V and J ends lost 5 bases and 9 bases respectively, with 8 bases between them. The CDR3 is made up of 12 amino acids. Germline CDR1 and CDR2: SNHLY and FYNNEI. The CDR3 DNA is TGTGCCAGCAGTCCCTTTGCTTCACCCCTCCACTTT. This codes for CASSPFASPLHF.

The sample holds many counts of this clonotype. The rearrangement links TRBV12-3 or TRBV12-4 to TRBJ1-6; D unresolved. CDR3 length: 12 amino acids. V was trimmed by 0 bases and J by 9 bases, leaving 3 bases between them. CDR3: CASSLAGSPLHF. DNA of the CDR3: TGTGCCAGCAGTTTAGCAGGTTCACCCCTCCACTTT.

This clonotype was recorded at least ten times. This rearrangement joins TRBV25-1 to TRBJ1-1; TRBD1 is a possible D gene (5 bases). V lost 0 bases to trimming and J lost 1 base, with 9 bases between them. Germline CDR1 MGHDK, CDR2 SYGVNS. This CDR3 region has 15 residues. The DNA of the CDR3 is TGTGCCAGCAGTGAATATGGGGGAAGGAACACTGAAGCTTTCTTT. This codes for CASSEYGGRNTEAFF.

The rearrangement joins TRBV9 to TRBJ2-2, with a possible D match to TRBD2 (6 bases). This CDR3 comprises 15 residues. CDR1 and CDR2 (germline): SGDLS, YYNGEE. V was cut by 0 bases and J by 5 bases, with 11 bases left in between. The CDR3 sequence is CASSVAGGNTGELFF. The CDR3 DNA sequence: TGTGCCAGCAGCGTAGCTGGGGGGAATACCGGGGAGCTGTTTTTT.

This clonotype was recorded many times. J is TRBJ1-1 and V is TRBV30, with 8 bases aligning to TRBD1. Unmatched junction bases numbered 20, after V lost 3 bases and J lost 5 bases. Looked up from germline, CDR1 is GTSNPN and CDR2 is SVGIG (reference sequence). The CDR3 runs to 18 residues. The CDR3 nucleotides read TGTGCCTGGAGAGCCCGACAGGGGCTCAGCGGGAAGAGGACTGAAGCTTTCTTT. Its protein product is CAWRARQGLSGKRTEAFF.

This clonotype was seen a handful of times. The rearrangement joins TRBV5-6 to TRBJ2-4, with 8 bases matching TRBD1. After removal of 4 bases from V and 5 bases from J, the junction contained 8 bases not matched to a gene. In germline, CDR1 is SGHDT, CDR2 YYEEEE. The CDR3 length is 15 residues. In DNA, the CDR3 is TGTGCCAGCAGCCTCCTGACAGGGGCGCAAAACATTCAGTACTTC. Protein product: CASSLLTGAQNIQYF.

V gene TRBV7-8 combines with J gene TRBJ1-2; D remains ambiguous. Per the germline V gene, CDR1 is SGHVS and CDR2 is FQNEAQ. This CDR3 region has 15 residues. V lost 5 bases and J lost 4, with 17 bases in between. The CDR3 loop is CASSPKGQAPYGYTF. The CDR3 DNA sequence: TGTGCCAGCAGCCCAAAAGGGCAGGCTCCCTATGGCTACACCTTC.

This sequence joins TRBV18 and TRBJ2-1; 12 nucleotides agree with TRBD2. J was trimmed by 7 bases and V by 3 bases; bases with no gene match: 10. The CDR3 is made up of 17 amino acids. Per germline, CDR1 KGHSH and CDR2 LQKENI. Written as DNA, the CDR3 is TGTGCCAGCTCACCCGCGACTCTAGCGGGAGGGTGGAATGAGCAGTTCTTC. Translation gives CASSPATLAGGWNEQFF. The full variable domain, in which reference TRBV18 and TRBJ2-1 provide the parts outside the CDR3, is NAGVMQNPRHLVRRRGQEARLRCSPMKGHSHVYWYRQLPEEGLKFMVYLQKENIIDESGMPKERFSAEFPKEGPSILRIQQVVRGDSAAYFCASSPATLAGGWNEQFFGPGTRLTVL.

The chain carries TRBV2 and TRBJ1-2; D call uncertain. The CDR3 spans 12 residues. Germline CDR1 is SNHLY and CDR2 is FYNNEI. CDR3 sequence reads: CAVRAANYGYTF. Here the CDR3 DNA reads TGTGCGGTTCGGGCGGCCAACTATGGCTACACCTTC.

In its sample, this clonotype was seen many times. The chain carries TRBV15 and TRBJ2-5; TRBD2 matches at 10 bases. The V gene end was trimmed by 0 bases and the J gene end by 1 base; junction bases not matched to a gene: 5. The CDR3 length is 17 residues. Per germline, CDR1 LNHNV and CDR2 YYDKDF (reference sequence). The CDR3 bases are TGTGCCACCAGCAGAGATCTACTAGCGGGACTCCAAGAGACCCAGTACTTC. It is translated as CATSRDLLAGLQETQYF.

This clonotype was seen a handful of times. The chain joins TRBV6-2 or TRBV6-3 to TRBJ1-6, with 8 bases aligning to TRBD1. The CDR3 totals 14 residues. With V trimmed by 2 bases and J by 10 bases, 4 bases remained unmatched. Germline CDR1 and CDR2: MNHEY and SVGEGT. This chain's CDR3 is CASSYGTGPSPLHF. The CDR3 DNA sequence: TGTGCCAGCAGTTACGGGACAGGACCCTCACCCCTCCACTTT.

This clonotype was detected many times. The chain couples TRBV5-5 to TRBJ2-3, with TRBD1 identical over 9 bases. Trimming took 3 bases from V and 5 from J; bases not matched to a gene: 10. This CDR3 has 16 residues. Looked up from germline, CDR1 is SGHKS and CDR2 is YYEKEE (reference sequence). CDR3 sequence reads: CASSSIQGANLDTQYF. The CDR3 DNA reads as TGTGCCAGCAGCTCCATACAGGGGGCAAACCTAGATACGCAGTATTTT.

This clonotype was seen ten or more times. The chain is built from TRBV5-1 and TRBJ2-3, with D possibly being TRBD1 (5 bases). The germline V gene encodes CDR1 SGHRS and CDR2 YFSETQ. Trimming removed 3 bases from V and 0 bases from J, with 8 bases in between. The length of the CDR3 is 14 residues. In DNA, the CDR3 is TGCGCCAGCAGCTATGGACAAAGCACAGATACGCAGTATTTT. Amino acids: CASSYGQSTDTQYF. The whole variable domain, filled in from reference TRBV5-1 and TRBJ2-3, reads KAGVTQTPRYLIKTRGQQVTLSCSPISGHRSVSWYQQTPGQGLQFLFEYFSETQRNKGNFPGRFSGRQFSNSRSEMNVSTLELGDSALYLCASSYGQSTDTQYFGPGTRLTVL.

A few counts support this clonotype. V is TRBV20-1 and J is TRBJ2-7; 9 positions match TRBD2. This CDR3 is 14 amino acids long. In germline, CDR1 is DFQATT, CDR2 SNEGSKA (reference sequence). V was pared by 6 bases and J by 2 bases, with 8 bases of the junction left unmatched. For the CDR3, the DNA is TGCAGTGCCGCGACTAGCGGAACCGCCTACGAGCAGTACTTC. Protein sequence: CSAATSGTAYEQYF.

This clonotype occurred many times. The CDR3 loop reads CATSRERLSLPHSYNEQFF. The CDR3, as DNA: TGTGCCACCAGCAGAGAACGCCTTTCTCTCCCCCACTCCTACAATGAGCAGTTCTTC. The gene calls are TRBV15 and TRBJ2-1, with D hard to call. The CDR3 extends over 19 amino acids. Germline CDR1 LNHNV, CDR2 YYDKDF (reference sequence). Trimming shortened V by 0 bases and J by 0 bases, and 18 bases separated the two germline ends.